The rows below give T cell receptor beta chains drawn from one sample of a study of blood T cell repertoires in COVID-19. Method: immunoSEQ multiplex PCR; TCRdb's copy keeps in-frame clones and lacks some. The sample has 7,000 or so clones, roughly nine tenths seen once. Source material: peripheral blood. These receptors came from a man in his sixties or seventies with active COVID-19. Both conserved end residues are part of each CDR3. Fields, in order: J gene, clone size, D gene, V gene, CDR3 DNA, CDR3 protein. The D gene is left open where the match is weak. The size entry is marked missing in some rows and otherwise reads once, few, many or a size class.

TRBJ1-6 | . | . | TRBV30 | TGTGCCTGGACCCCGCGGGGCAGCCGTAATTCACCCCTCCACTTT | CAWTPRGSRNSPLHF
TRBJ2-2 | . | . | TRBV19 | TGTGCCAGTAGCGGGGATTCGAACACCGGGGAGCTGTTTTTT | CASSGDSNTGELFF
TRBJ1-4 | . | . | TRBV4-3 | TGCGCCAGCAGCCAAGATCAGGGGATGGGCGGTGAAAAACTGTTTTTT | CASSQDQGMGGEKLFF
TRBJ2-7 | few | . | TRBV4-2 | TGTGCCAGCAGCCAGGCCCCTGATTACGAGCAGTACTTC | CASSQAPDYEQYF
TRBJ1-5 | . | . | TRBV24-1 | TGTGCCACCAGTGATTTGTTGACACTCGAAATCACCCAGCATTTT | CATSDLLTLEITQHF
TRBJ1-3 | few | . | TRBV5-1 | TGCGCCAGCAGCTTGGGGCCGCAGTCCTCTGGAAACACCATATATTTT | CASSLGPQSSGNTIYF
TRBJ1-1 | . | TRBD1 | TRBV5-4 | TGTGCCAGCAGCTCTGCGGGGACAGGGAACACTGAAGCTTTCTTT | CASSSAGTGNTEAFF
TRBJ1-2 | . | . | TRBV29-1 | TGCAGCGTTGAAGATCTTCGGGGGGGCTATGGCTACACCTTC | CSVEDLRGGYGYTF
TRBJ1-3 | once | . | TRBV9 | TGTGCCAGCAGCGTAGGTACTGGAAACACCATATATTTT | CASSVGTGNTIYF
TRBJ1-2 | once | . | TRBV9 | TGTGCCAGCAGCGTAGCACCTCAGGACTATGGCTACACCTTC | CASSVAPQDYGYTF
TRBJ1-6 | . | TRBD1 | TRBV18 | TGTGCCAGCTCGCTCCGGGACAGCGATTCACCCCTCCACTTT | CASSLRDSDSPLHF
TRBJ2-1 | . | . | TRBV6-5 | TGTGCCAGCAGTTACCCCAACAAAAAAAAGGAGCAGTTCTTC | CASSYPNKKKEQFF
TRBJ2-6 | . | . | TRBV7-3 | TGTGCCAGCAGCTTAACGTACTCTGGGGCCAACGTCCTGACTTTC | CASSLTYSGANVLTF
TRBJ1-4 | . | . | TRBV19 | TGTGCCAGTAGTATAGGGGGACAAAGAAATGAAAAACTGTTTTTT | CASSIGGQRNEKLFF
TRBJ2-7 | . | . | TRBV11-2 | TGTGCCAGCAGCTTAGAGTCCCTACAGGGCCACGAGCAGTACTTC | CASSLESLQGHEQYF
TRBJ2-5 | once | TRBD2 | TRBV9 | TGTGCCAGCAGCCCCCGGGAGGCCGCTTGGGGAGAGACCCAGTACTTC | CASSPREAAWGETQYF
TRBJ2-2 | . | TRBD2 | TRBV19 | TGTGCCAGTAGAGGTGGGGGGGTCCGGGCCGGGGAGCTGTTTTTT | CASRGGGVRAGELFF
TRBJ1-4 | . | . | TRBV7-9 | TGTGCCAGCACCCCAGGGCAGGCCCAGGAAAAACTGTTTTTT | CASTPGQAQEKLFF
TRBJ2-3 | . | TRBD1 | TRBV12-5 | TGTGCTAGTGGTTTGGGACAGCCCGGGACAGGGAAGTCAGATACGCAGTATTTT | CASGLGQPGTGKSDTQYF
TRBJ1-1 | . | . | TRBV6-5 | TGTGCCAGCCTGAGGCCAGGGGTGAACACTGAAGCTTTCTTT | CASLRPGVNTEAFF
TRBJ1-2 | . | . | TRBV5-1 | TGCGCCAGCCAGGGGTCCCAAGGCTATGGCTACACCTTC | CASQGSQGYGYTF
TRBJ2-7 | . | TRBD2 | TRBV7-8 | TGTGCCAGCAGCGACCCCGGGGGGGACTCCTACGAGCAGTACTTC | CASSDPGGDSYEQYF
TRBJ2-1 | . | TRBD1 | TRBV7-6 | TGTGCCAGCAGCGGGGACAGCGAGCAGTTCTTC | CASSGDSEQFF
TRBJ1-2 | . | . | TRBV12-3/TRBV12-4 | TGTGCCAGCAGTCCCCGACAGGACTATGGCTACACCTTC | CASSPRQDYGYTF
TRBJ1-1 | . | . | TRBV9 | TGTGCCAGCAGCCCAGGGTGGTGGATTTCGACGCGGGAGGTTCTGGCTGAAGCTTTCTTT | CASSPGWWISTREVLAEAFF
TRBJ1-1 | . | TRBD1 | TRBV3-1/TRBV3-2 | TGTGCCAGCAGCCCCGCCGGACAGGGGGCTGAAGCTTTCTTT | CASSPAGQGAEAFF
TRBJ1-1 | . | . | TRBV6-4 | TGTGCCAGCAGTGTAGAGGGGAACACTGAAGCTTTCTTT | CASSVEGNTEAFF
TRBJ1-2 | . | . | TRBV2 | TGTGCCAGCAGTGGGAGGATTGTCTATGGCTACACCTTC | CASSGRIVYGYTF
TRBJ2-5 | . | TRBD2 | TRBV7-2 | TGTGCCAGCAGCGCGAACCTGGCTAGCGGGGGCCCAAACCAAGAGACCCAGTACTTC | CASSANLASGGPNQETQYF
TRBJ1-1 | . | . | TRBV10-3 | TGTGCCATCAGTGGGTCCGGCAGGAACATTGAAGCTTTCTTT | CAISGSGRNIEAFF
TRBJ1-1 | once | TRBD1 | TRBV2 | TGTGCCAGCGGGAGGGGACAGGGCACTGAAGCTTTCTTT | CASGRGQGTEAFF
TRBJ1-2 | . | TRBD1 | TRBV7-9 | TGTGCCAGCAGCTTGAAGACAGGGGATGGCTACACCTTC | CASSLKTGDGYTF
TRBJ1-1 | . | . | TRBV19 | TGTGCCAGTAGTACTGGGGCCTACACTGAAGCTTTCTTT | CASSTGAYTEAFF
TRBJ2-7 | . | TRBD1 | TRBV4-2 | TGTGCCAGCAGCCAAGATTCGCAGGGGGCCTACGAGCAGTACTTC | CASSQDSQGAYEQYF
TRBJ2-1 | . | . | TRBV5-6 | TGTGCCAGCAGCTTGAGGAGCTACAATGAGCAGTTCTTC | CASSLRSYNEQFF
TRBJ2-1 | . | . | TRBV9 | TGTGCCAGCAGCGTAGGTCCGTCCTCCTACAATGAGCAGTTCTTC | CASSVGPSSYNEQFF